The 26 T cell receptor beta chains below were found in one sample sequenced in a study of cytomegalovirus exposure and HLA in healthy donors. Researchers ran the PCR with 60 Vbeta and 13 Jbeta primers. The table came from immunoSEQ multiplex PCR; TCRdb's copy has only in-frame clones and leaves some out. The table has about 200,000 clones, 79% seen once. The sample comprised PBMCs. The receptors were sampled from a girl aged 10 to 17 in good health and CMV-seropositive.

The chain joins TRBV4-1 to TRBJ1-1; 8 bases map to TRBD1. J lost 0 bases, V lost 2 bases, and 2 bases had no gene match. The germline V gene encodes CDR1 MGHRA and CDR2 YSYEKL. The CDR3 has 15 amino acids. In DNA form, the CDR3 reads TGCGCCAGCAGCCAACCGACAGGGGTGAACACTGAAGCTTTCTTT. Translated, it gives CASSQPTGVNTEAFF.

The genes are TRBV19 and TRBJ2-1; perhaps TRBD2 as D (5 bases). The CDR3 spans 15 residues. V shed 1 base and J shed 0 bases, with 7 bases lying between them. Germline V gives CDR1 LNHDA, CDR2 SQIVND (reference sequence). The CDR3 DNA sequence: TGTGCCAGTAGTATAGCGGGGAGCTCCTACAATGAGCAGTTCTTC. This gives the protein CASSIAGSSYNEQFF.

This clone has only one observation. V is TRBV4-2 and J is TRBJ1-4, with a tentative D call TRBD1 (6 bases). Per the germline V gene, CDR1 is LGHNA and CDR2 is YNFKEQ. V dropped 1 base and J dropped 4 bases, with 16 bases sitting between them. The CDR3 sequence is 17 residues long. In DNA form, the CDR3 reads TGTGCCAGCAGCCAAGTTATGGACAGCAGACGTAATGAAAAACTGTTTTTT. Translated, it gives CASSQVMDSRRNEKLFF.

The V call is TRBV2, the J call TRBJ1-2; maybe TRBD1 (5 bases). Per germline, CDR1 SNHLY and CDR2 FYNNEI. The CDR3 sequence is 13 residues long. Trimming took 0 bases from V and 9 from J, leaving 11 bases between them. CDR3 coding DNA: TGTGCCAGCAGTGAAGCACAGGCAGGGAGCTACACCTTC. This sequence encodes CASSEAQAGSYTF.

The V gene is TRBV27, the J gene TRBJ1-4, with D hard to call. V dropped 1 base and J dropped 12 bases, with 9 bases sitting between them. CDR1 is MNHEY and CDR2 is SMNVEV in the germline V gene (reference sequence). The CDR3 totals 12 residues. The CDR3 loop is CASSLFGEELFF. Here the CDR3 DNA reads TGTGCCAGCAGTTTATTCGGGGAAGAACTGTTTTTT.

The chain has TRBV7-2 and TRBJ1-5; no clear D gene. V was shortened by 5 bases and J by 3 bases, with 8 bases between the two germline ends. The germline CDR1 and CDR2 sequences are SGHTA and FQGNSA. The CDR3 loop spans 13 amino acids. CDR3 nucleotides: TGTGCCAGCAGCCTATCCTCCAATCAGCCCCAGCATTTT. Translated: CASSLSSNQPQHF.

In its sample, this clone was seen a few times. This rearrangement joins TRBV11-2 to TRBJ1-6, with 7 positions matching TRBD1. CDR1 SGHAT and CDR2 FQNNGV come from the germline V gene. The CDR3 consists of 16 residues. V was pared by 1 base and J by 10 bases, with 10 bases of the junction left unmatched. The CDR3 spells CASSLAPDRPWSPLHF. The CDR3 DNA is TGTGCCAGCAGCTTAGCCCCGGACAGGCCTTGGTCACCCCTCCACTTT.

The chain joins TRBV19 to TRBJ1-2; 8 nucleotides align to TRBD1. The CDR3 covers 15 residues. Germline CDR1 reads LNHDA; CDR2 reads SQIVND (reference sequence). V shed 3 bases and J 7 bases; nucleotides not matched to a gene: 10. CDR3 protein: CASSISGQAVRGYTF. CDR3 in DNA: TGTGCCAGTAGTATTTCGGGACAGGCCGTACGTGGCTACACCTTC.

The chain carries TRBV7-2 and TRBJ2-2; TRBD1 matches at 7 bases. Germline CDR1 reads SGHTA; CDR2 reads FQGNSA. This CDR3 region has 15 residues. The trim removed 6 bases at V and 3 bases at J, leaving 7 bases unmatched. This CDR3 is CASSWTGQYTGELFF. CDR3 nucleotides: TGTGCCAGCAGTTGGACGGGACAGTACACCGGGGAGCTGTTTTTT. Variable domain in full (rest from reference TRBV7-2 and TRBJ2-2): GAGVSQSPSNKVTEKGKDVELRCDPISGHTALYWYRQSLGQGLEFLIYFQGNSAPDKSGLPSDRFSAERTGGSVSTLTIQRTQQEDSAVYLCASSWTGQYTGELFFGEGSRLTVL.

The CDR3 DNA reads as TGCGCCAGCAGCCAAGGATTCCTAAGGAATGAGTTAAGACGACAGAACACTGAAGCTTTCTTT. This gives the protein CASSQGFLRNELRRQNTEAFF. The chain joins TRBV4-1 to TRBJ1-1; the D is unclear. Germline CDR1 and CDR2: MGHRA and YSYEKL. The CDR3 has 21 residues. Trimming pared 1 base from V and 1 base from J, leaving 28 bases between.

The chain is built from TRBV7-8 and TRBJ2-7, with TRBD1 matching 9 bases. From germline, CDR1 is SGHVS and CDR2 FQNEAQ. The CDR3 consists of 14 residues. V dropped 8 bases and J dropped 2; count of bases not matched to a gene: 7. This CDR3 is CASRTGTGTYEQYF. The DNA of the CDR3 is TGTGCCAGCCGCACCGGGACAGGGACCTACGAGCAGTACTTC.

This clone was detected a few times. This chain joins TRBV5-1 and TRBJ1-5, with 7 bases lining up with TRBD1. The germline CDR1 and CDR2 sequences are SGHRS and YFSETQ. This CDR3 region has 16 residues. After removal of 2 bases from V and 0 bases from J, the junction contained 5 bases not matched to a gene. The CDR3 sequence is CASSFNGQDSNQPQHF. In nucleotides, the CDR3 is TGCGCCAGCAGCTTCAACGGACAGGATAGCAATCAGCCCCAGCATTTT.

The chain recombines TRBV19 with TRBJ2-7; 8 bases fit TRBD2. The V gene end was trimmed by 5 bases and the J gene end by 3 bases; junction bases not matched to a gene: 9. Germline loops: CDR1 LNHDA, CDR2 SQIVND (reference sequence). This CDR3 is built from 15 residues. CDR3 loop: CASSSRGAHLYEQYF. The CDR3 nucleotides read TGTGCCAGTAGTTCGCGGGGGGCTCATCTCTACGAGCAGTACTTC.

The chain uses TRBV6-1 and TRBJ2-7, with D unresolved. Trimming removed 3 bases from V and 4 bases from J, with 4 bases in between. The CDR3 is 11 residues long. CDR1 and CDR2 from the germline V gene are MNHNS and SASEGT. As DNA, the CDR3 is TGTGCCAGCAGTGATAGTTACGAGCAGTACTTC. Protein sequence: CASSDSYEQYF.

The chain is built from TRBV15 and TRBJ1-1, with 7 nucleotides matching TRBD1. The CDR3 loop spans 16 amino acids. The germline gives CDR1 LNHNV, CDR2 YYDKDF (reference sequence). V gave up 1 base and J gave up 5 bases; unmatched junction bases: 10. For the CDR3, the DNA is TGTGCCACCAGCAGAGGGGGTGGGCAGGGGGAGACTGAAGCTTTCTTT. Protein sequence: CATSRGGGQGETEAFF.

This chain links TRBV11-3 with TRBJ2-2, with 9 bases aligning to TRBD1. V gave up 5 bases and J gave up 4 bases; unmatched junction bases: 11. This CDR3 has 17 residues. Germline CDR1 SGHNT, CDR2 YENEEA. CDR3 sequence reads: CASSKNRDRVLTGELFF. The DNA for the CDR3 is TGTGCCAGCAGCAAAAACCGGGACAGGGTACTCACCGGGGAGCTGTTTTTT.

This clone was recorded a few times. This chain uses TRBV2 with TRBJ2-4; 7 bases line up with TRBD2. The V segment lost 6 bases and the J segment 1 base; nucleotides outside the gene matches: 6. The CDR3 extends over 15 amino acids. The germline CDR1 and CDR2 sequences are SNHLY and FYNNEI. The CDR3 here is CASSRGVVAKNIQYF. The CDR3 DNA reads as TGTGCCAGCAGCCGGGGGGTGGTGGCCAAAAACATTCAGTACTTC.

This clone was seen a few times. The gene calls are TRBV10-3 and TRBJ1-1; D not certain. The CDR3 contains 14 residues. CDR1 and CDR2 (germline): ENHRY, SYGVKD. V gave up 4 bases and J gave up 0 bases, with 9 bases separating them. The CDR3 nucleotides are TGTGCCATCAGTGGGTCCAACATGAACACTGAAGCTTTCTTT. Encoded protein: CAISGSNMNTEAFF.

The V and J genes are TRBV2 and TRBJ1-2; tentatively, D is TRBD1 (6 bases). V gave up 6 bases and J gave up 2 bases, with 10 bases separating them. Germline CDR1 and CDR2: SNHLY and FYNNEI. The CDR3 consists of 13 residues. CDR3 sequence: CASRDSPNYGYTF. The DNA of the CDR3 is TGTGCCAGCAGGGACAGTCCGAACTATGGCTACACCTTC.

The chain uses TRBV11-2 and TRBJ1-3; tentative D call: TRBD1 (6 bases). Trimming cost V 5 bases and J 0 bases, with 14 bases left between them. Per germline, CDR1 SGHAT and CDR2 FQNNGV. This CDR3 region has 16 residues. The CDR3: CASSLIGQSSGNTIYF. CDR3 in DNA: TGTGCCAGCAGCCTAATAGGACAGAGCTCTGGAAACACCATATATTTT.

CDR3 region: CASSQDPGQFGGEYGYTF. The DNA of the CDR3 is TGCGCCAGCAGCCAAGACCCGGGACAATTCGGTGGAGAATATGGCTACACCTTC. This sequence joins TRBV4-1 and TRBJ1-2; possibly TRBD1 for D (6 bases). Deletions cut 0 bases from V and 5 bases from J, with 22 bases between. Germline CDR1 MGHRA, CDR2 YSYEKL. The CDR3 totals 18 residues.

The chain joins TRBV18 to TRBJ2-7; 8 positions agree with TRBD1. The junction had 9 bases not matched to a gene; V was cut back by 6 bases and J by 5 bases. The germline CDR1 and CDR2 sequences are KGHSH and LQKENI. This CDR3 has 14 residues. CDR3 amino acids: CASSQTGVLHEQYF. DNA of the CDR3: TGTGCCAGCTCGCAGACAGGGGTCTTACACGAGCAGTACTTC. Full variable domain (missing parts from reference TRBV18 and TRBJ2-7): NAGVMQNPRHLVRRRGQEARLRCSPMKGHSHVYWYRQLPEEGLKFMVYLQKENIIDESGMPKERFSAEFPKEGPSILRIQQVVRGDSAAYFCASSQTGVLHEQYFGPGTRLTVT.

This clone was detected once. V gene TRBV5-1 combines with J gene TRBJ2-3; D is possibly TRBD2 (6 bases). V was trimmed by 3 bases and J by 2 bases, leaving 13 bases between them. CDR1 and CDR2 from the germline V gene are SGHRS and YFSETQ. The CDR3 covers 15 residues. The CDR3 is CASSSLGGATDTQYF. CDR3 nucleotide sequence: TGCGCCAGCAGCTCCTTGGGCGGGGCCACAGATACGCAGTATTTT.

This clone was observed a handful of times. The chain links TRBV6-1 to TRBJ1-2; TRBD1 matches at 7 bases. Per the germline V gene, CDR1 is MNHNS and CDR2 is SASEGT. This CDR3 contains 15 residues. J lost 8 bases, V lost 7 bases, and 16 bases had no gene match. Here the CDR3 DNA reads TGTGCCAGCACCCTTCATTGGTCAGGGGGAGGCGGCTACACCTTC. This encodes CASTLHWSGGGGYTF.

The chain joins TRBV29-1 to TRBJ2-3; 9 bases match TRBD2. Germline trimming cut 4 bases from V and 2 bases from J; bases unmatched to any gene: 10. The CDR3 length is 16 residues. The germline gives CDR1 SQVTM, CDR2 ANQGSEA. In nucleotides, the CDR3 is TGCAGCGTTGTTAGGGCTAGCGGGGTTATCACAGATACGCAGTATTTT. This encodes CSVVRASGVITDTQYF.

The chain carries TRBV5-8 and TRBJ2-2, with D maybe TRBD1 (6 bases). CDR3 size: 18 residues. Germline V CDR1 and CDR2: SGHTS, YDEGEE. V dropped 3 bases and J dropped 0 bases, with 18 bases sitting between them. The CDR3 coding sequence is TGTGCCAGCAGCTCTCATCGAGACAGGCACGCGAACACCGGGGAGCTGTTTTTT. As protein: CASSSHRDRHANTGELFF.